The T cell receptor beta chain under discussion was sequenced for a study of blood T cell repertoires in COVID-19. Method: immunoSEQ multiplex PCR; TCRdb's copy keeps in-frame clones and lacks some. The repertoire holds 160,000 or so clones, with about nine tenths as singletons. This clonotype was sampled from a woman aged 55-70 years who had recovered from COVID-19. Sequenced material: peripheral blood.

The DNA of the CDR3 is TGTGCCAGTCGGCCGGGGTGGGACTATGGCTACACCTTC. Translation gives CASRPGWDYGYTF. The rearrangement uses TRBV14 and TRBJ1-2; no reliable D call. The CDR3 has 13 residues. V was trimmed by 9 bases and J by 3 bases, leaving 14 bases between them. Germline CDR1 is SGHDN and CDR2 is FVKESK.